This T cell receptor (beta chain) was recorded in a study of CD8 T cells in ankylosing spondylitis. Whole-study results and caveats: Matched ankylosing spondylitis synovial fluid reportedly contained a significantly enriched population of disease-linked clones.

About this clonotype: Its antigen is currently unknown.

Making use of molecular barcodes, quantitative 5'-RACE generated TCR beta libraries. MiXCR, applied by TCRdb to the 5' RACE reads, yields one record per CDR3 protein. Among about 9,000 distinct CDR3 sequences, about 3.8% were seen once, and the ten largest hold 8.5% to 12%. Germline-derived CDR1 and CDR2 are SGDLS and YYNGEE. This CDR3 is 16 amino acids long. Trimming left V 0 bases short and J 3 bases short, with 13 bases between. Sequencing input: blood, either unsorted or a sorted T cell fraction (not recorded which). The V and J genes are TRBV9 and TRBJ2-1; D possibly corresponds to TRBD1 (5 bases). This clonotype was obtained from a female donor with ankylosing spondylitis or in good health (not recorded which). In DNA, the CDR3 is TGTGCCAGCAGCGTAGGTACTGGGGCCCTCTACAATGAGCAGTTCTTC. This encodes CASSVGTGALYNEQFF.